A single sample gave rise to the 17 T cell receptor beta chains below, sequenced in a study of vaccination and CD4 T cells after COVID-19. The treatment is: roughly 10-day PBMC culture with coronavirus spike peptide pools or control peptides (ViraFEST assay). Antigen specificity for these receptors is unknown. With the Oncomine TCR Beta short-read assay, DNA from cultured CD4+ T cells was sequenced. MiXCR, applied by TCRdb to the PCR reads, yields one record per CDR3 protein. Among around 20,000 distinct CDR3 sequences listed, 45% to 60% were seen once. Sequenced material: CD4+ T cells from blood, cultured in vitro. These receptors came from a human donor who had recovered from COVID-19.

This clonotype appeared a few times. The CDR3 spells CASSYQGQVVTEAFF. The DNA for the CDR3 is TGTGCCAGCAGTTACCAGGGACAGGTCGTGACTGAAGCTTTCTTT. This sequence joins TRBV6-5 and TRBJ1-1, with 8 bases that match TRBD1. Germline CDR1 reads MNHEY; CDR2 reads SVGAGI. This CDR3 contains 15 residues. With 2 bases clipped from V and 5 bases from J, the junction kept 7 bases outside the gene matches.

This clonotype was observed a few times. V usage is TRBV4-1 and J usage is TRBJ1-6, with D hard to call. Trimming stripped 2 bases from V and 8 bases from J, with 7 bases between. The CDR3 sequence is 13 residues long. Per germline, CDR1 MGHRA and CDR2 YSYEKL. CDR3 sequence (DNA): TGCGCCAGCAGCCAACAACAAGATTCACCCCTCCACTTT. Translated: CASSQQQDSPLHF.

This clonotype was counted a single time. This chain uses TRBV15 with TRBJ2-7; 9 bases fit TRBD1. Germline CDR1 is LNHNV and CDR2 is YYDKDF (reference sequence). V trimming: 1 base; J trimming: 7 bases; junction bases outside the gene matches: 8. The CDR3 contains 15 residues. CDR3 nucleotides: TGTGCCACCAGCAGAGCTTGGACAGGGGTGGGGGAGCAGTACTTC. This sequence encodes CATSRAWTGVGEQYF.

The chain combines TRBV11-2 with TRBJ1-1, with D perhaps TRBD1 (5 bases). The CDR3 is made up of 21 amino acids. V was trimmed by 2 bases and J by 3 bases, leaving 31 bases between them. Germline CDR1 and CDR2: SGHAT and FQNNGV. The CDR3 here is CASSLSPRGVVGGAEDTEAFF. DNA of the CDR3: TGTGCCAGCAGCTTATCCCCCCGGGGGGTCGTTGGTGGGGCGGAGGACACTGAAGCTTTCTTT.

The CDR3 loop reads CASSTSGTGNTIYF. The CDR3 DNA is TGTGCCAGTAGTACCTCTGGGACAGGAAACACCATATATTTT. The chain couples TRBV19 to TRBJ1-3; D might be TRBD1 (6 bases). Germline V gene sequence: CDR1 LNHDA, CDR2 SQIVND (reference sequence). Trimming shortened V by 4 bases and J by 4 bases, and 11 bases separated the two germline ends. This CDR3 has 14 amino acids.

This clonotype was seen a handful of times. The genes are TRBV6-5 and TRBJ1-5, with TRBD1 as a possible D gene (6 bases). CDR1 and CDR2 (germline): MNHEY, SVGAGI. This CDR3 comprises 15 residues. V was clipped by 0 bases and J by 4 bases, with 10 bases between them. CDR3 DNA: TGTGCCAGCAGTTACTCGATACAGGGTAATCAGCCCCAGCATTTT. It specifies CASSYSIQGNQPQHF.

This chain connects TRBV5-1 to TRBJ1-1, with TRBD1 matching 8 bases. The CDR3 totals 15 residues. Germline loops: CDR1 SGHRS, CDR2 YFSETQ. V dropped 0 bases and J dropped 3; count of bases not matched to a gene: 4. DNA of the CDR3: TGCGCCAGCAGCTTGGGGACAGGGTTGGACACTGAAGCTTTCTTT. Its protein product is CASSLGTGLDTEAFF.

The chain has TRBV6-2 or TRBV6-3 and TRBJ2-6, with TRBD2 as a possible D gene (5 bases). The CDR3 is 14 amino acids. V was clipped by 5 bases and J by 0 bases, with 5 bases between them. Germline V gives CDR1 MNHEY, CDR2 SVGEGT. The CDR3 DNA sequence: TGTGCCAGCAGTCGGGACTCTGGGGCCAACGTCCTGACTTTC. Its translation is CASSRDSGANVLTF.

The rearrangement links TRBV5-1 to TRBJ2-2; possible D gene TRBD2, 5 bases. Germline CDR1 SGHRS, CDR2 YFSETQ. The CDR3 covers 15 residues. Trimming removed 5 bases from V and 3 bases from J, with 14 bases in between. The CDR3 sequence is CASSRGSMDTGELFF. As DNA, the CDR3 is TGCGCCAGCAGTCGGGGTTCGATGGACACCGGGGAGCTGTTTTTT.

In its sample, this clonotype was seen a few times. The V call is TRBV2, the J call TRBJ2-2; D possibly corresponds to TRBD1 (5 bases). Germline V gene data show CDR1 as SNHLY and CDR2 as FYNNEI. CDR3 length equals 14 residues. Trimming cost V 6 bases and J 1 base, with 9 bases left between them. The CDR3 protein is CASRGQGNTGELFF. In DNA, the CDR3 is TGTGCCAGCAGGGGGCAGGGGAACACCGGGGAGCTGTTTTTT.

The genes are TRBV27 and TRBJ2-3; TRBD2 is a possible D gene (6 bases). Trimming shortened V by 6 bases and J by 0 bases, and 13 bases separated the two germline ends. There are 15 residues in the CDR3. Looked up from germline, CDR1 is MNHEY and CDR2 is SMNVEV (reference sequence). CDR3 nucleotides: TGTGCCAGCAGGGATAGCGGCCTAAGCACAGATACGCAGTATTTT. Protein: CASRDSGLSTDTQYF.

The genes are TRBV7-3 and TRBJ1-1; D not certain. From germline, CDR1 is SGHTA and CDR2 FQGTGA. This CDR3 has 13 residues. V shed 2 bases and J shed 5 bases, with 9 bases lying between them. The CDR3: CASSLGLGTEAFF. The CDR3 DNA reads TGTGCCAGCAGCTTAGGTCTGGGTACTGAAGCTTTCTTT.

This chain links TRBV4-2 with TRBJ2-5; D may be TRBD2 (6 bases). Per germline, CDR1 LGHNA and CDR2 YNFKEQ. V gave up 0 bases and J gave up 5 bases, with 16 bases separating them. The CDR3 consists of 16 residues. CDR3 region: CASSQEWAGMGETQYF. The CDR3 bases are TGTGCCAGCAGCCAAGAGTGGGCGGGAATGGGTGAGACCCAGTACTTC.

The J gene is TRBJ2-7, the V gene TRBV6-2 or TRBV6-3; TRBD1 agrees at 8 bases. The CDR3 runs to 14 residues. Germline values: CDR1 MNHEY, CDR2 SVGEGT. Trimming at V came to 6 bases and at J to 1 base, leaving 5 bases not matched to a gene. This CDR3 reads CASRRRDRSYEQYF. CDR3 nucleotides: TGTGCCAGCAGACGAAGGGACAGGTCCTACGAGCAGTACTTC.

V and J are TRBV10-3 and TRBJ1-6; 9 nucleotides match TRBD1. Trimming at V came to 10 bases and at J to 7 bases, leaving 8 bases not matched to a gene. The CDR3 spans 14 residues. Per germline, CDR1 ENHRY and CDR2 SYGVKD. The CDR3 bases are TGTGCCAGTGGGGGTGGACAGGGGAATTCACCCCTCCACTTT. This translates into CASGGGQGNSPLHF.

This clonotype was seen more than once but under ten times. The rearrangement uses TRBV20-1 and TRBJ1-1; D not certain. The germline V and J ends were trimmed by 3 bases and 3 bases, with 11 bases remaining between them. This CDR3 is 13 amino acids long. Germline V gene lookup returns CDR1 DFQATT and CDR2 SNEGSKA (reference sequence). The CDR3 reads CSASTLWDTEAFF. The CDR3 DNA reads TGCAGTGCTAGCACCCTTTGGGACACTGAAGCTTTCTTT.

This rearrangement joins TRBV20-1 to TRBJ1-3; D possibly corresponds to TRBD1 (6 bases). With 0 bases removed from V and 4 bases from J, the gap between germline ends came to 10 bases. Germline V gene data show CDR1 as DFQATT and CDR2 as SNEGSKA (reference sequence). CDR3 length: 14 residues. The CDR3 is CSAREQGWGNTIYF. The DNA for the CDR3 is TGCAGTGCTAGAGAACAGGGATGGGGAAACACCATATATTTT.